Below are 16 T cell receptor beta chains sequenced from a single sample in a study of blood T cell repertoires in COVID-19. Data came from immunoSEQ multiplex PCR; TCRdb stores just in-frame clones and leaves some out. The top ten hold roughly 28% of the sample, which has 20,000 to 25,000 clones, around 86% seen once. Sequencing was done on a sample of peripheral blood. Receptors were obtained from a woman in her 70s with active COVID-19.

J is TRBJ1-5 and V is TRBV12-3 or TRBV12-4; D is uncertain. Trimming pared 5 bases from V and 5 bases from J, leaving 10 bases between. This CDR3 contains 13 residues. The CDR3 nucleotides are TGTGCCAGCAGTATGGAGCCTTATCAGCCCCAGCATTTT. It translates to CASSMEPYQPQHF.

The CDR3 DNA follows: TGTGCCAGCACCCCTAGCGGGGGGGCGGAGACCCAGTACTTC. Translation gives CASTPSGGAETQYF. The chain links TRBV3-1 (or the pseudogene TRBV3-2) to TRBJ2-5; 12 bases align to TRBD2. The CDR3 sequence is 14 residues long. Losses at the gene ends were 7 bases for V and 5 bases for J; bases not matched to a gene: 5. Germline-derived CDR1 and CDR2 are LGHDT and YNNKEL (reference sequence).

The chain links TRBV28 to TRBJ1-6; a weak D match, TRBD1 (5 bases). Per the germline V gene, CDR1 is MDHEN and CDR2 is SYDVKM. CDR3 length: 15 residues. V was cut by 5 bases and J by 3 bases, with 11 bases left in between. CDR3 sequence: CASSPPGLYNSPLHF. The CDR3 bases are TGTGCCAGCAGTCCTCCAGGGCTCTATAATTCACCCCTCCACTTT.

This clone was seen only once. The chain joins TRBV11-2 to TRBJ1-2; D may be TRBD1 (5 bases). V was clipped by 4 bases and J by 0 bases, with 15 bases between them. Germline V CDR1 and CDR2: SGHAT, FQNNGV. The CDR3 sequence is 16 residues long. The CDR3 nucleotides read TGTGCCAGCAGCTCCTTAGACAGACCTCCTAACTATGGCTACACCTTC. Translated: CASSSLDRPPNYGYTF. The entire variable domain, with the rest obtained from reference TRBV11-2 and TRBJ1-2, is as follows: EAGVAQSPRYKIIEKRQSVAFWCNPISGHATLYWYQQILGQGPKLLIQFQNNGVVDDSQLPKDRFSAERLKGVDSTLKIQPAKLEDSAVYLCASSSLDRPPNYGYTFGSGTRLTVV.

This chain connects TRBV2 to TRBJ1-2; 7 bases align to TRBD1. With 6 bases clipped from V and 4 bases from J, the junction kept 8 bases outside the gene matches. Germline assignment: CDR1 SNHLY and CDR2 FYNNEI. This CDR3 comprises 14 residues. In nucleotides, the CDR3 is TGTGCCAGCAGAAAACGGGACAGAGGCTATGGCTACACCTTC. Translating gives CASRKRDRGYGYTF. The whole variable domain, filled in from reference TRBV2 and TRBJ1-2, reads EPEVTQTPSHQVTQMGQEVILRCVPISNHLYFYWYRQILGQKVEFLVSFYNNEISEKSEIFDDQFSVERPDGSNFTLKIRSTKLEDSAMYFCASRKRDRGYGYTFGSGTRLTVV.

The chain recombines TRBV5-8 with TRBJ1-6; TRBD1 is a possible D gene (5 bases). CDR1 SGHTS and CDR2 YDEGEE come from the germline V gene. The length of the CDR3 is 13 residues. Trimming pared 2 bases from V and 9 bases from J, leaving 9 bases between. CDR3 amino acids: CASSFRERSPLHF. The DNA of the CDR3 is TGTGCCAGCAGCTTCAGGGAACGTTCACCCCTCCACTTT.

The chain carries TRBV3-1 (or the pseudogene TRBV3-2) and TRBJ2-5, with TRBD1 identical over 7 bases. CDR1 LGHDT and CDR2 YNNKEL come from the germline V gene (reference sequence). This CDR3 spans 17 amino acids. V shed 5 bases and J 4 bases; nucleotides not matched to a gene: 16. CDR3 sequence reads: CASSAHSSYRGRETQYF. In nucleotides, the CDR3 is TGTGCCAGCAGCGCCCACTCATCCTACAGGGGTAGAGAGACCCAGTACTTC.

The rearrangement links TRBV20-1 to TRBJ2-7; TRBD2 matches 9 bases. The CDR3 length is 17 residues. Unmatched junction bases numbered 12, after V lost 3 bases and J lost 0 bases. From germline, CDR1 is DFQATT and CDR2 SNEGSKA (reference sequence). The CDR3 loop is CSASSGLAFLSSYEQYF. Written as DNA, the CDR3 is TGCAGTGCTAGTTCAGGACTAGCGTTCTTAAGCTCCTACGAGCAGTACTTC.

The chain employs TRBV24-1 and TRBJ2-5; D is perhaps TRBD1 (7 bases). V dropped 6 bases and J dropped 2 bases, with 12 bases sitting between them. Germline lookup yields CDR1 KGHDR and CDR2 SFDVKD. This CDR3 spans 14 amino acids. CDR3 in DNA: TGTGCCACCAGTCTTCCAGGGGGGCAAGAGACCCAGTACTTC. It translates to CATSLPGGQETQYF.

CDR3 nucleotides: TGTGCCAGCAGCCCTAGCGGGGTGGGTGAGCAGTTCTTC. Encoded protein: CASSPSGVGEQFF. This chain uses TRBV11-3 with TRBJ2-1; 9 positions agree with TRBD2. Germline loops: CDR1 SGHNT, CDR2 YENEEA. V lost 5 bases to trimming and J lost 9 bases; unmatched junction nucleotides: 5. The CDR3 is 13 residues long.

The genes are TRBV19 and TRBJ2-3; the match to TRBD2 covers 8 bases. The CDR3 totals 15 residues. Germline V gene sequence: CDR1 LNHDA, CDR2 SQIVND (reference sequence). The ends lost 8 bases at V and 5 bases at J; junction bases unmatched: 12. The CDR3 protein is CASHDGTSRGDTQYF. CDR3 DNA: TGTGCCAGTCACGACGGGACTAGTAGAGGAGATACGCAGTATTTT.

As concerns this clone: At one end, the junction sequence differs from germline, possibly due to a read error. The rearrangement uses TRBV7-7 and TRBJ2-5; 11 nucleotides agree with TRBD2. The CDR3 runs 17 residues. Germline CDR1 is SSHAT and CDR2 is FNYEAQ (reference sequence). In DNA form, the CDR3 reads TGTGCTAGCAGCGCCGATGGGCGACTAGCGGGGCAAGAGACCCAGTACTTC. Protein: CASSADGRLAGQETQYF.

This chain connects TRBV7-3 to TRBJ2-1; perhaps TRBD1 as D (6 bases). The germline gives CDR1 SGHTA, CDR2 FQGTGA. Trimming took off 2 bases at V and 3 bases at J, with 11 bases between the two ends. The CDR3 length is 15 residues. This CDR3 reads CASSLGTGYYNEQFF. The CDR3 nucleotides read TGTGCCAGCAGCTTAGGCACAGGGTACTACAATGAGCAGTTCTTC. The variable domain in full, completed from reference TRBV7-3 and TRBJ2-1, reads GAGVSQTPSNKVTEKGKYVELRCDPISGHTALYWYRQSLGQGPEFLIYFQGTGAADDSGLPNDRFFAVRPEGSVSTLKIQRTERGDSAVYLCASSLGTGYYNEQFFGPGTRLTVL.

The V and J genes are TRBV6-6 and TRBJ1-5; the D gene is possibly TRBD1 (5 bases). The CDR3 loop spans 13 amino acids. The V gene lost 7 bases and the J gene lost 4 bases, with 11 bases spanning the gap. Germline V lookup: CDR1 MNHNY, CDR2 SVGAGI (reference sequence). For the CDR3, the DNA is TGTGCCAGCACTGGGGGGGAGAATCAGCCCCAGCATTTT. Amino acids: CASTGGENQPQHF.

Comment on this clone: Compared with germline, one end of the junction differs, possibly owing to a read error. The rearrangement joins TRBV25-1 to TRBJ2-1, with D perhaps matching TRBD2 (6 bases). This CDR3 comprises 16 residues. In germline, CDR1 is MGHDK, CDR2 SYGVNS. CDR3 in amino acids: CASSEGASEPDNGQFF. CDR3 coding DNA: TGTGCCAGCAGTGAAGGGGCTAGCGAGCCCGACAATGGGCAGTTCTTC.

This chain uses TRBV28 with TRBJ2-7, with 11 positions matching TRBD2. Trimming removed 2 bases from V and 6 bases from J; junction bases left unmatched: 6. The CDR3 has 15 amino acids. Germline V CDR1 and CDR2: MDHEN, SYDVKM. CDR3 region: CASSLPTSGVSEQYF. The CDR3 DNA is TGTGCCAGCAGTTTACCGACTAGCGGGGTTTCCGAGCAGTACTTC.